Listed here are 4 T cell receptor beta chains from one sample, sequenced in a study of identical twins' blood T cells. TCRdb independently ran MiXCR on the 5' RACE reads; one entry per CDR3 protein. The table records 350,000 to 400,000 distinct CDR3 sequences, under 30% of them present only once. Sequenced sample: PBMCs. The source is a woman aged 18 to 55 in good health.

This clonotype was seen a few times. This sequence joins TRBV6-6 and TRBJ2-7, with D tentatively TRBD1 or TRBD2 (5 bases each). Germline values: CDR1 MNHNY, CDR2 SVGAGI (reference sequence). V lost 2 bases to trimming and J lost 6 bases, with 17 bases between them. The CDR3 is 15 residues long. For the CDR3, the DNA is TGTGCCAGCAGTTACCAGGGACGGTCCCGTCTCGAGCAGTACTTC. This translates into CASSYQGRSRLEQYF.

V usage is TRBV7-2 and J usage is TRBJ2-1; TRBD2 matches at 10 bases. The CDR3 has 17 amino acids. Trimming cost V 0 bases and J 1 base; bases outside gene matches: 3. The germline V gene encodes CDR1 SGHTA and CDR2 FQGNSA. The CDR3 nucleotides are TGTGCCAGCAGCTTAGCGACTAGCGGGCTATCCTACAATGAGCAGTTCTTC. Encoded protein: CASSLATSGLSYNEQFF.

This clonotype was detected once. The chain's CDR3 is CASSSPNDRETQYF. The CDR3 coding sequence is TGTGCCAGCTCATCCCCCAATGACCGGGAGACCCAGTACTTC. The chain joins TRBV18 to TRBJ2-5, with D uncertain. The V gene's germline CDR1 is KGHSH and CDR2 LQKENI. V gave up 5 bases and J gave up 5 bases, with 15 bases separating them. CDR3 size: 14 residues.

J is TRBJ1-2 and V is TRBV6-6; 7 bases are a match to TRBD1. This CDR3 has 15 amino acids. The ends lost 6 bases at V and 5 bases at J; junction bases unmatched: 12. Germline CDR1 and CDR2: MNHNY and SVGAGI (reference sequence). The CDR3 is CASRQGGATQYGYTF. The CDR3 DNA follows: TGTGCCAGCAGGCAGGGGGGGGCGACTCAGTATGGCTACACCTTC.